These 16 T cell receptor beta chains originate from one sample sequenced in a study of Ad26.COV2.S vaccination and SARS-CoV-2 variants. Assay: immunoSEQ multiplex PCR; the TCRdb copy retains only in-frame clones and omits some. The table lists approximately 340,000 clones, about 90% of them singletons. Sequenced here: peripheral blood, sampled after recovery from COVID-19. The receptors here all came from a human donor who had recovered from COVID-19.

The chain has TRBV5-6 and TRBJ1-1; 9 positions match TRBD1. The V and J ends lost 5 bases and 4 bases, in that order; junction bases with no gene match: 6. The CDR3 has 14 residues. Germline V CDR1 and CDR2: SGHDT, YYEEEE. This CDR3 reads CASRDRDRVTEAFF. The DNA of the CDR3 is TGTGCCAGCAGGGATCGGGACAGGGTCACTGAAGCTTTCTTT. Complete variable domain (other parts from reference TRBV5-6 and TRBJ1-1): DAGVTQSPTHLIKTRGQQVTLRCSPKSGHDTVSWYQQALGQGPQFIFQYYEEEERQRGNFPDRFSGHQFPNYSSELNVNALLLGDSALYLCASRDRDRVTEAFFGQGTRLTVV.

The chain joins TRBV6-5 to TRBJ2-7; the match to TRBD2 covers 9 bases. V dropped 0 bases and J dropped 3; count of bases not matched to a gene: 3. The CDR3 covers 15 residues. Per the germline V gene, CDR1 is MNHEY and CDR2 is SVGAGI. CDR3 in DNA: TGTGCCAGCAGTTACTCGACAGCGGGGGGCTACGAGCAGTACTTC. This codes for CASSYSTAGGYEQYF.

The CDR3 region has the DNA TGTGCCAGCATTATAGCCAGGGGGCCGGCTTTCTTT. Translated, it gives CASIIARGPAFF. V usage is TRBV12-3 or TRBV12-4 and J usage is TRBJ1-1; 8 bases fit TRBD1. V shed 7 bases and J 11 bases; nucleotides not matched to a gene: 9. CDR3 size: 12 residues.

The CDR3 here is CAISEETGAEAFF. CDR3 in DNA: TGTGCCATCAGTGAGGAGACAGGGGCTGAAGCTTTCTTT. The V gene is TRBV10-3, the J gene TRBJ1-1; 8 nucleotides match TRBD1. This CDR3 spans 13 amino acids. Germline V gives CDR1 ENHRY, CDR2 SYGVKD. Trimming removed 2 bases from V and 6 bases from J; junction bases left unmatched: 2.

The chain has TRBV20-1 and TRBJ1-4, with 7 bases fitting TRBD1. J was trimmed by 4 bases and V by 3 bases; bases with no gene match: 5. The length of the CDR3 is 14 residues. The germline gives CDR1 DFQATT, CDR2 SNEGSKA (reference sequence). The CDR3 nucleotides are TGCAGTGCTAGTCCGACAGGGCTTAATGAAAAACTGTTTTTT. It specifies CSASPTGLNEKLFF.

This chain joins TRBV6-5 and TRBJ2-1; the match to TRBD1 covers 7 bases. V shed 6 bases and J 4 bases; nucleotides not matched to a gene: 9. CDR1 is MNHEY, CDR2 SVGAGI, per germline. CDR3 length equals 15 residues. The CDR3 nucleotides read TGTGCCAGCAGAATTAGGGGGCTACCTTACAATGAGCAGTTCTTC. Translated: CASRIRGLPYNEQFF.

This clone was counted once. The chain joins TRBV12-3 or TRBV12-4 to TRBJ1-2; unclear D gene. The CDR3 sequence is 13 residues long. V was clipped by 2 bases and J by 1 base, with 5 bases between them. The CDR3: CASSLRINYGYTF. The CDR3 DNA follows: TGTGCCAGCAGTTTACGGATTAACTATGGCTACACCTTC.

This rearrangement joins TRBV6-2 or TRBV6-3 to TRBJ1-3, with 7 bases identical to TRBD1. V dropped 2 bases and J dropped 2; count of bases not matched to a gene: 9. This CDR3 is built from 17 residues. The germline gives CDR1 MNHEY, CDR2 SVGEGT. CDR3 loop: CASSYGGIGTAGNTIYF. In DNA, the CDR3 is TGTGCCAGCAGTTACGGCGGAATCGGGACAGCTGGAAACACCATATATTTT.

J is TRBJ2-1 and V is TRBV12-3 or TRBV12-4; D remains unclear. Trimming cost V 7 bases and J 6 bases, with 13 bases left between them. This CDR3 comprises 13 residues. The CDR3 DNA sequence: TGTGCCAGCACCCCCCTTTTGGGCAATGAGCAGTTCTTC. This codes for CASTPLLGNEQFF.

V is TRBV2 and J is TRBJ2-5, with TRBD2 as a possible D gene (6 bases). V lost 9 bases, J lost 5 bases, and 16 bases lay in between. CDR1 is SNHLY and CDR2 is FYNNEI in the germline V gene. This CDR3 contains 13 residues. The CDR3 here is CARSGAGQETQYF. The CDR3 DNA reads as TGTGCCAGGAGCGGTGCGGGGCAGGAGACCCAGTACTTC.

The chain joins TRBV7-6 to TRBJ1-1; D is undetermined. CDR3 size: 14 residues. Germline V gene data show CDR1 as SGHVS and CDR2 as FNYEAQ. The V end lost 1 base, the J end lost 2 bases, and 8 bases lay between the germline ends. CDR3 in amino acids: CASSLGGKNTEAFF. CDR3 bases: TGTGCCAGCAGCTTAGGTGGAAAAAACACTGAAGCTTTCTTT.

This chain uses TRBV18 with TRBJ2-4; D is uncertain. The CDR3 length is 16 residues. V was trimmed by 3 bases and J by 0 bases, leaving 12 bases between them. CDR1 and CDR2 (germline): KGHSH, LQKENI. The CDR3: CASSPGLIEAKNIQYF. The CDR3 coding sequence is TGTGCCAGCTCACCGGGTTTAATAGAAGCCAAAAACATTCAGTACTTC.

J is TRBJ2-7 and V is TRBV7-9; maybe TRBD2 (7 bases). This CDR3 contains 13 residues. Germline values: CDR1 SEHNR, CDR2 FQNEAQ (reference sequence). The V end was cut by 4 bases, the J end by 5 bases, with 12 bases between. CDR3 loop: CASSSGGPDEQYF. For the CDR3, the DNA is TGTGCCAGCAGCTCGGGGGGCCCTGACGAGCAGTACTTC.

The CDR3 is CASSLERGGQPQHF. CDR3 nucleotides: TGTGCCAGCAGCTTAGAAAGGGGGGGTCAGCCCCAGCATTTT. This chain joins TRBV7-8 and TRBJ1-5; perhaps TRBD1 as D (6 bases). This CDR3 is built from 14 residues. V was trimmed by 1 base and J by 6 bases, leaving 10 bases between them. Germline V gives CDR1 SGHVS, CDR2 FQNEAQ.

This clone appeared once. CDR3 in amino acids: CASSRGTGDPYGYTF. The CDR3 DNA is TGTGCCAGCAGCCGCGGGACAGGGGACCCCTATGGCTACACCTTC. The chain carries TRBV6-6 and TRBJ1-2, with 10 bases matching TRBD1. This CDR3 is 15 amino acids long. After removal of 6 bases from V and 4 bases from J, the junction contained 8 bases not matched to a gene. CDR1 MNHNY and CDR2 SVGAGI come from the germline V gene (reference sequence).

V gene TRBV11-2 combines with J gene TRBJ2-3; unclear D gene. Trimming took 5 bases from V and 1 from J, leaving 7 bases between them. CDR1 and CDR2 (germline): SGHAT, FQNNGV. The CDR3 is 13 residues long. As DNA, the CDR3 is TGTGCCAGCAGCGCTGGGGGCACAGATACGCAGTATTTT. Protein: CASSAGGTDTQYF. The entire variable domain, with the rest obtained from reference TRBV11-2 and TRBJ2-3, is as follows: EAGVAQSPRYKIIEKRQSVAFWCNPISGHATLYWYQQILGQGPKLLIQFQNNGVVDDSQLPKDRFSAERLKGVDSTLKIQPAKLEDSAVYLCASSAGGTDTQYFGPGTRLTVL.